The clone carrying this T cell receptor (beta chain) has just a few counts. Its specificity is unknown. Researchers reported sorting CD4+ naive, central memory, regulatory and stem cell-like memory cells via CD45RO/CCR7/CD25/CD127/CD95/CD27. This entry belongs to a study of beta chain features in type 1 diabetes. Findings and limits, study-wide: TCRB CDR3s from Type 1 diabetes patients were moderately but significantly shorter in all four CD4+ subsets.

The study reverse transcribed the entire isolated RNA, so it sequenced expressed TCRB transcripts. Profiled with immunoSEQ multiplex PCR; TCRdb holds only in-frame clones, not every one. Found here are about 170,000 clones, approximately 8% of them singletons; the top ten hold approximately 1%. Germline lookup yields CDR1 SGHDT and CDR2 YYEEEE. There are 13 residues in the CDR3. V was trimmed by 0 bases and J by 11 bases, leaving 12 bases between them. J is TRBJ2-1 and V is TRBV5-6; a possible D gene is TRBD2 (6 bases). The source is a woman in her thirties or forties with type 1 diabetes. The specimen was central memory CD4+ T cells from blood. The chain's CDR3 is CASSLDLREKQFF. The CDR3 DNA is TGTGCCAGCAGCTTGGATTTACGGGAGAAGCAGTTCTTC. The variable domain in full, with the rest retrieved from reference TRBV5-6 and TRBJ2-1, is DAGVTQSPTHLIKTRGQQVTLRCSPKSGHDTVSWYQQALGQGPQFIFQYYEEEERQRGNFPDRFSGHQFPNYSSELNVNALLLGDSALYLCASSLDLREKQFFGPGTRLTVL.